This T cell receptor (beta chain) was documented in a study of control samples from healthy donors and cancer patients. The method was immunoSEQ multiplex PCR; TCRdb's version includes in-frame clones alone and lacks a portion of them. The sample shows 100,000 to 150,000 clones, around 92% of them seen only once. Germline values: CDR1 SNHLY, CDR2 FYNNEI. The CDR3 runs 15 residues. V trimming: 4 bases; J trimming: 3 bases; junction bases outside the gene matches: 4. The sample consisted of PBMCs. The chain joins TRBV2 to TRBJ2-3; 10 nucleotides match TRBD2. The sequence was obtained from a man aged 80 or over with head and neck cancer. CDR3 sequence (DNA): TGTGCCAGCAGTGCACTAGCGGGAAAGACAGATACGCAGTATTTT. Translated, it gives CASSALAGKTDTQYF. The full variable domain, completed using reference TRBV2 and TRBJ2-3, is EPEVTQTPSHQVTQMGQEVILRCVPISNHLYFYWYRQILGQKVEFLVSFYNNEISEKSEIFDDQFSVERPDGSNFTLKIRSTKLEDSAMYFCASSALAGKTDTQYFGPGTRLTVL.